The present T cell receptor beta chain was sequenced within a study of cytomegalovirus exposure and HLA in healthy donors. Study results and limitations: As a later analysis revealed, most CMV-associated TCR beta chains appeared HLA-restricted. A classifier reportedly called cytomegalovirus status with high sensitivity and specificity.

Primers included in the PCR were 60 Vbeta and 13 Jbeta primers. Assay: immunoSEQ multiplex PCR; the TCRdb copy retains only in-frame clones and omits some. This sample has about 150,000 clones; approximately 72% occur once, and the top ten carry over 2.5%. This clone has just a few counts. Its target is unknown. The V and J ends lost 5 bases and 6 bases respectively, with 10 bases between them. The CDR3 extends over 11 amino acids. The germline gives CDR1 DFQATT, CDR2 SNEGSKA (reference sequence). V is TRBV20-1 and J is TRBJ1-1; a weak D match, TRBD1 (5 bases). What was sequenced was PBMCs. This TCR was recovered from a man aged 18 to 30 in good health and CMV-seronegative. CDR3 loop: CSAAQGSEAFF. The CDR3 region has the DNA TGCAGTGCTGCTCAGGGTTCTGAAGCTTTCTTT.